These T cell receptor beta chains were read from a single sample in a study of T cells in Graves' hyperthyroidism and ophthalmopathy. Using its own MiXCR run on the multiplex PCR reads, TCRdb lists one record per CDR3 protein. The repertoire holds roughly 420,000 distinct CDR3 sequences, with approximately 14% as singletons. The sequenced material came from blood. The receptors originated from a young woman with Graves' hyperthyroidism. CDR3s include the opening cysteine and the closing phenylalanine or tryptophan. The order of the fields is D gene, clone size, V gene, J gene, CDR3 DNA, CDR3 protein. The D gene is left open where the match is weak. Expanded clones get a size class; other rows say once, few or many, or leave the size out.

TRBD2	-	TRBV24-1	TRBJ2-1	TGTGCCACCAGCGGGACTAGCGGGAGAATCAATGAGCAGTTCTTC	CATSGTSGRINEQFF
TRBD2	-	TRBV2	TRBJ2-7	TGTGCCAGCAGTGGCCTAGCGGCCGTCTACGAGCAGTACTTC	CASSGLAAVYEQYF
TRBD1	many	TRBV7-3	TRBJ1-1	TGTGCCAGCAGCTGGACAGGGGGCTGGGGTTCCGCTTTCTTT	CASSWTGGWGSAFF
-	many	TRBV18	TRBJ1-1	TGTGCCAGCTCAGAGAATAGGGTGGTTGGCGCTGAAGCTTTCTTT	CASSENRVVGAEAFF
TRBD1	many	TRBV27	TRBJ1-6	TGTGCCAGCAGTCCGACAGGGTGGTCCTATAATTCACCCCTCCACTTT	CASSPTGWSYNSPLHF
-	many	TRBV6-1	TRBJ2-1	TGTGCCAGCAGTTATGTCCCAACCTTGGCGAACAATGAGCAGTTCTTC	CASSYVPTLANNEQFF
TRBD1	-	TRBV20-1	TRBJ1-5	TGCAGTGCACGGACAGGGCGGAGCAATCAGCCCCAGCATTTT	CSARTGRSNQPQHF
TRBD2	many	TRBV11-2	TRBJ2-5	TGTGCCAGCAGCTTGGGGACTAGCAGGGCAGAGACCCAGTACTTC	CASSLGTSRAETQYF
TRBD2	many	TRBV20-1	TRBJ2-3	TGCAGTGCTAGCCTGGCGGGGGGAGGTACGCAGTATTTT	CSASLAGGGTQYF
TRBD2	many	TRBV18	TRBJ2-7	TGTGCCAGCTCCCTCGGGAGGGAATACGAGCAGTACTTC	CASSLGREYEQYF
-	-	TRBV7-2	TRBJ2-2	TGTGCCAGCAGCTGGGAGAGGCAGTTAAACACCGGGGAGCTGTTTTTT	CASSWERQLNTGELFF
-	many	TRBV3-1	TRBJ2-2	TGTGCCAGCAGCCATGGGCGAGACACCGGGGAGCTGTTTTTT	CASSHGRDTGELFF
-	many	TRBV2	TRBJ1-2	TGTGCCAGCAATCTCCAGCCGCGCGATGGCTACACCTTC	CASNLQPRDGYTF
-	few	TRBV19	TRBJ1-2	TGTGCCAGTAGTTACAGTAGTGGCTACACCTTC	CASSYSSGYTF
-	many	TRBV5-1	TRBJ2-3	TGCGCCAGCAGCCCGAGCGGACGGCTTAGCACAGATACGCAGTATTTT	CASSPSGRLSTDTQYF
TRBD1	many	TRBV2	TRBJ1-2	TGTGCCAGCAGTACCAACAGGGGGCGCGGCTATGGCTACACCTTC	CASSTNRGRGYGYTF
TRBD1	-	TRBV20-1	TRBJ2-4	TGCAGTGCTAGAGATACAGGGGCGGAGGACATTCAGTACTTC	CSARDTGAEDIQYF
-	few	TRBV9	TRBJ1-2	TGTGCCAGCAGCGTAGGGAGAGAGGGGTTTGGCTATGGCTACACCTTC	CASSVGREGFGYGYTF
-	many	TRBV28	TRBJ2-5	TGTGCCAGCAAACGACCGCAAGAGACCCAGTACTTC	CASKRPQETQYF
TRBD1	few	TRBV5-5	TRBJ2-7	TGTGCCAGCAGCTTTTCGACAGGGCAAATCTACGAGCAGTACTTC	CASSFSTGQIYEQYF
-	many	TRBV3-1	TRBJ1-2	TGTGCCAGCAGCCGGGGGCGGGGGGCAGAAGGCTACACCTTC	CASSRGRGAEGYTF
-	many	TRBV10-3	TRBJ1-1	TGTGCCATCAGTGCTTCAACCGGGGGTAACACTGAAGCTTTCTTT	CAISASTGGNTEAFF
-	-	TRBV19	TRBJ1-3	TGTGCCAGCCAGACAATTACCTCTGGAAACACCATATATTTT	CASQTITSGNTIYF
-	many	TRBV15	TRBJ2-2	TGTGCCACCAGCAGCCTACAGGGTGGCACCGGGGAGCTGTTTTTT	CATSSLQGGTGELFF
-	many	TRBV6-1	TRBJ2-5	TGTGCCAGCAGCGCTCAGGGGAGGGAGACCCAGTACTTC	CASSAQGRETQYF
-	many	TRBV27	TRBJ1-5	TGTGCCAGCAGTGCAGGGTTTTCGCCCCAGCATTTT	CASSAGFSPQHF